The source of this T cell receptor beta chain is a study of cytomegalovirus exposure and HLA in healthy donors. Study information: T cells numbering around 180 million yielded more than 95 million unique TCR beta sequences in an earlier analysis. Study-wide results and limits: Likely technical artifact: a cluster of highly shared sequence variants.

PCR primers comprised 60 Vbeta and 13 Jbeta primers. The assay was immunoSEQ multiplex PCR, and TCRdb's table has in-frame clones only and misses some. The data contain 150,000 to 200,000 clones, 76% of them singletons. This CDR3 comprises 14 residues. Germline lookup yields CDR1 LNHDA and CDR2 SQIVND (reference sequence). V was clipped by 5 bases and J by 0 bases; unmatched bases: 3. As concerns this clone: Its matching antigen is unknown.

Sequenced sample: PBMCs. This clonotype was obtained from a woman in her twenties or thirties in good health and CMV-seropositive. This chain uses TRBV19 with TRBJ2-5; 7 bases fit TRBD2. Here the CDR3 reads CASSQLANQETQYF. CDR3 in DNA: TGTGCCAGTAGTCAACTAGCGAACCAAGAGACCCAGTACTTC.